The TCR beta chain described here comes from a study of T cells in Graves' hyperthyroidism and ophthalmopathy. With V trimmed by 5 bases and J by 7 bases, 5 bases remained unmatched. Germline V CDR1 and CDR2: SEHNR, FQNEAQ (reference sequence). The CDR3 is 14 residues long. Study outcomes and limitations: Most clonotypes expanded in the thyroid (above 0.001) were also present in blood. From stable hyperthyroidism, ophthalmopathy was set apart by a 13 V-J model.

In this sample, this clonotype turned up many times. Its antigen is unidentified. Authors of the study amplified TCR beta CDR3 regions from RNA transcripts. First-round RT-PCR of the TCR CDR3 relied on the HTBI primer set. TCRdb independently ran MiXCR on the multiplex PCR reads; one entry per CDR3 protein. The table lists more than 550,000 distinct CDR3 sequences, 45% of them singletons. The clonotype was recovered from an adult man with Graves' disease, either hyperthyroidism or ophthalmopathy (not recorded which). Specimen: peripheral blood or thyroid tissue (not recorded which). V usage is TRBV7-9 and J usage is TRBJ1-4, with 9 positions matching TRBD1. This chain's CDR3 is CASSKGTGSEKLFF. For the CDR3, the DNA is TGTGCCAGCAGCAAGGGGACAGGGAGTGAAAAACTGTTTTTT. Drawing the rest from reference TRBV7-9 and TRBJ1-4, the complete variable domain is DTGVSQNPRHKITKRGQNVTFRCDPISEHNRLYWYRQTLGQGPEFLTYFQNEAQLEKSRLLSDRFSAERPKGSFSTLEIQRTEQGDSAMYLCASSKGTGSEKLFFGSGTQLSVL.